What follows are 10 T cell receptor beta chains derived from one specimen sequenced in a study of response to subunit inactivated influenza vaccine. TCRdb analysed the RT-PCR reads with MiXCR anew, one entry per CDR3 protein. This table holds over 150,000 distinct CDR3 sequences, around 10% found once. This specimen consisted of CD8+ T cells sorted from PBMCs, obtained less than 30 months after vaccination. The receptors shown here come from a man in his fifties or sixties who received an inactivated influenza vaccine.

This sequence joins TRBV19 and TRBJ2-1, with unresolved D. With 1 base removed from V and 2 bases from J, the gap between germline ends came to 12 bases. Per germline, CDR1 LNHDA and CDR2 SQIVND (reference sequence). The CDR3 totals 16 residues. DNA of the CDR3: TGTGCCAGTAGTATAGTTGGCGGAAGCACCTACAATGAGCAGTTCTTC. It translates to CASSIVGGSTYNEQFF.

This sequence joins TRBV29-1 and TRBJ2-7; 7 positions match TRBD1. The germline gives CDR1 SQVTM, CDR2 ANQGSEA. The CDR3 is 17 residues long. Trimming took 3 bases from V and 1 from J; bases not matched to a gene: 15. The CDR3: CSVEPFGQAGPSYEQYF. CDR3 bases: TGCAGCGTTGAGCCTTTTGGACAGGCCGGTCCGTCCTACGAGCAGTACTTC.

This sequence joins TRBV10-3 and TRBJ2-3; 12 bases are a match to TRBD2. V trimming: 4 bases; J trimming: 6 bases; junction bases outside the gene matches: 8. Germline V gene data show CDR1 as ENHRY and CDR2 as SYGVKD. The CDR3 is 16 residues long. DNA of the CDR3: TGTGCCATCAGTGGAACTAGGACTAGCGGGGACGATACGCAGTATTTT. Translation gives CAISGTRTSGDDTQYF.

This clonotype was found a few times. The V call is TRBV10-2, the J call TRBJ2-7; D remains ambiguous. CDR1 is WSHSY and CDR2 is SAAADI in the germline V gene. V was pared by 7 bases and J by 3 bases, with 19 bases between. The CDR3 loop spans 15 amino acids. The CDR3 DNA is TGCGCCAGCATTGAATTTCGGACCGCTAGCTACGAGCAGTACTTC. Amino acids: CASIEFRTASYEQYF.

This clonotype was seen a handful of times. The gene calls are TRBV12-3 or TRBV12-4 and TRBJ1-3; D unclear. Between the trimmed V and J ends, which lost 4 bases and 2 bases, there was a span of 15 bases. There are 16 residues in the CDR3. CDR3 in amino acids: CASSSSRLGPGNTIYF. The CDR3 DNA sequence: TGTGCCAGCAGTTCCTCCAGACTCGGACCTGGAAACACCATATATTTT.

This rearrangement joins TRBV7-8 to TRBJ2-7; the D call may be TRBD1 or TRBD2 (5 bases each). The CDR3 runs 14 residues. Trimming removed 5 bases at V and 2 bases at J, with 13 bases between. Germline CDR1 is SGHVS and CDR2 is FQNEAQ. The CDR3 is CASSKAGTTYEQYF. CDR3 in DNA: TGTGCCAGCAGCAAAGCCGGGACGACCTACGAGCAGTACTTC. Combining the CDR3 with reference TRBV7-8 and TRBJ2-7 gives the whole variable domain GAGVSQSPRYKVAKRGQDVALRCDPISGHVSLFWYQQALGQGPEFLTYFQNEAQLDKSGLPSDRFFAERPEGSVSTLKIQRTQQEDSAVYLCASSKAGTTYEQYFGPGTRLTVT.

For this clonotype: With a much larger clone just one base away, this may be a read error. This chain joins TRBV29-1 and TRBJ1-5; D ambiguous. The V gene's germline CDR1 is SQVTM and CDR2 ANQGSEA. The CDR3 contains 14 residues. For the CDR3, the DNA is TGCAGCGTTCAGGACGGGTATGGCAATCACCCCCAGCATTTT. Translating it yields CSVQDGYGNHPQHF.

This clonotype showed up many times. This rearrangement joins TRBV12-3 or TRBV12-4 to TRBJ2-5, with a tentative D call TRBD2 (5 bases). This CDR3 is built from 14 residues. Deletions cut 3 bases from V and 5 bases from J, with 13 bases between. CDR3 DNA: TGTGCCAGCAGTTTCGGGGTCAAAAGGGAGACCCAGTACTTC. Protein product: CASSFGVKRETQYF.

This clonotype was recorded a few times. The chain couples TRBV20-1 to TRBJ2-1; 8 bases align to TRBD2. The V segment lost 0 bases and the J segment 3 bases; nucleotides outside the gene matches: 1. The germline gives CDR1 DFQATT, CDR2 SNEGSKA (reference sequence). The CDR3 is 14 residues long. The CDR3 sequence: CSARELADYNEQFF. CDR3 DNA: TGCAGTGCTAGAGAACTAGCGGACTACAATGAGCAGTTCTTC.

There are a few counts of this clonotype. This rearrangement joins TRBV12-3 or TRBV12-4 to TRBJ1-4; D is uncertain. The CDR3 runs to 11 residues. Trimming shortened V by 5 bases and J by 10 bases, and 8 bases separated the two germline ends. The chain's CDR3 is CASSTDVKLFF. The CDR3 DNA is TGTGCCAGCAGTACGGACGTAAAACTGTTTTTT.